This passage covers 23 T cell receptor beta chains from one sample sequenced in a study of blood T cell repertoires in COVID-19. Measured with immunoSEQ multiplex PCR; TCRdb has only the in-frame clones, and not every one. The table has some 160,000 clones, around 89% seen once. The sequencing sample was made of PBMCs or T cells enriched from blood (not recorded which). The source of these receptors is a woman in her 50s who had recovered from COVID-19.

CDR3 nucleotide sequence: TGCAGCGTGCTCGAACGGGTAGCTGAAGCTTTCTTT. Protein sequence: CSVLERVAEAFF. The gene calls are TRBV29-1 and TRBJ1-1; D is unresolved. V lost 6 bases and J 6 bases, leaving 14 bases between the germline ends. From germline, CDR1 is SQVTM and CDR2 ANQGSEA. The CDR3 has 12 amino acids.

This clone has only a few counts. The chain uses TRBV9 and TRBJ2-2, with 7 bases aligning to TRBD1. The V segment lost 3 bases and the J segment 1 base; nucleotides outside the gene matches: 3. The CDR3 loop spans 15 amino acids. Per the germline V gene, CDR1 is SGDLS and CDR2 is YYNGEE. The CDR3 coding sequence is TGTGCCAGCAGCGCCGGACAGGTGAACACCGGGGAGCTGTTTTTT. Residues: CASSAGQVNTGELFF.

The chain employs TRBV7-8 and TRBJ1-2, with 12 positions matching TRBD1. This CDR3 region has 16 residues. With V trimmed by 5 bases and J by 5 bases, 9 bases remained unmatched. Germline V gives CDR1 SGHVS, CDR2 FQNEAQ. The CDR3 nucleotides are TGTGCCAGCAGCCTACCCGGGACAGGGGGCGCGTATGGCTACACCTTC. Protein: CASSLPGTGGAYGYTF.

The chain's CDR3 is CASSPEGGGSYEQYF. DNA for the CDR3: TGTGCCAGCAGCCCCGAGGGCGGGGGATCCTACGAGCAGTACTTC. The chain carries TRBV9 and TRBJ2-7; 7 nucleotides match TRBD2. The CDR3 sequence is 15 residues long. V dropped 4 bases and J dropped 1; count of bases not matched to a gene: 8. Germline V lookup: CDR1 SGDLS, CDR2 YYNGEE.

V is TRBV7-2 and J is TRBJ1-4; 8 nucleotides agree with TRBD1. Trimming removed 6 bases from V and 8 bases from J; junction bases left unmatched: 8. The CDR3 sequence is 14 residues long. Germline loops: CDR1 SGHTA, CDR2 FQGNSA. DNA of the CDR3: TGTGCCAGCAGTTCCCCAGGGGGCCGGGAAAAACTGTTTTTT. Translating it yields CASSSPGGREKLFF.

CDR3 loop: CASRETGASYNEQFF. CDR3 sequence (DNA): TGTGCCAGCAGAGAGACAGGGGCTTCCTACAATGAGCAGTTCTTC. The V gene is TRBV27, the J gene TRBJ2-1; TRBD1 matches at 8 bases. V lost 6 bases, J lost 1 base, and 5 bases stayed unmatched. CDR1 is MNHEY, CDR2 SMNVEV, per germline (reference sequence). The CDR3 contains 15 residues.

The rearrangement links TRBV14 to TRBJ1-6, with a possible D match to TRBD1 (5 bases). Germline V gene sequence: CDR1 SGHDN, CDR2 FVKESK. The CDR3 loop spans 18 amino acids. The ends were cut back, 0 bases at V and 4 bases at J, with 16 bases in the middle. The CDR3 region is CASSQDAGTATYNSPLHF. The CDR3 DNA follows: TGTGCCAGCAGCCAAGATGCGGGGACCGCGACTTATAATTCACCCCTCCACTTT.

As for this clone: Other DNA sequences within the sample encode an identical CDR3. This CDR3 is CASSPQGANYGYTF. CDR3 DNA: TGTGCCAGTAGTCCACAGGGTGCTAACTATGGCTACACCTTC. This chain uses TRBV19 with TRBJ1-2; a weak D match, TRBD1 (6 bases). V was pared by 5 bases and J by 0 bases, with 10 bases between. From germline, CDR1 is LNHDA and CDR2 SQIVND (reference sequence). This CDR3 contains 14 residues.

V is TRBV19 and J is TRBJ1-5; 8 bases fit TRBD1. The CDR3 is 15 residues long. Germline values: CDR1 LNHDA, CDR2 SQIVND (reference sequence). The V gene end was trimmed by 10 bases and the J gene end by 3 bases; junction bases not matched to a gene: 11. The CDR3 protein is CATRQDRANNQPQHF. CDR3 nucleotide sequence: TGTGCCACTAGACAGGACAGGGCGAACAATCAGCCCCAGCATTTT.

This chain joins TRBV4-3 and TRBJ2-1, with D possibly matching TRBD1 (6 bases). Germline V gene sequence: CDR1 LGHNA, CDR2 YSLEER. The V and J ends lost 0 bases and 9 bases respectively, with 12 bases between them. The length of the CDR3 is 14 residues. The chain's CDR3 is CASSQETGWGEQFF. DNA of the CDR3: TGCGCCAGCAGCCAAGAAACAGGGTGGGGTGAGCAGTTCTTC.

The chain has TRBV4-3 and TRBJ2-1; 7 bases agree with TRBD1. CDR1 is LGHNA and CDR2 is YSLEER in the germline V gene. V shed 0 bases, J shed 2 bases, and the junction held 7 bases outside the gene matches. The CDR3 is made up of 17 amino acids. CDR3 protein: CASSQEGTGTAYNEQFF. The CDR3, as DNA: TGCGCCAGCAGCCAAGAGGGGACCGGGACAGCCTACAATGAGCAGTTCTTC.

The DNA for the CDR3 is TGTGCCAGTAGTGGGGGCCTATACTACGAGCAGTACTTC. Translation: CASSGGLYYEQYF. This sequence joins TRBV19 and TRBJ2-7, with D possibly matching TRBD1 (6 bases). Trimming cost V 5 bases and J 3 bases, with 11 bases left between them. This CDR3 contains 13 residues. Per germline, CDR1 LNHDA and CDR2 SQIVND (reference sequence). The whole variable domain, remainder taken from reference TRBV19 and TRBJ2-7, is DGGITQSPKYLFRKEGQNVTLSCEQNLNHDAMYWYRQDPGQGLRLIYYSQIVNDFQKGDIAEGYSVSREKKESFPLTVTSAQKNPTAFYLCASSGGLYYEQYFGPGTRLTVT.

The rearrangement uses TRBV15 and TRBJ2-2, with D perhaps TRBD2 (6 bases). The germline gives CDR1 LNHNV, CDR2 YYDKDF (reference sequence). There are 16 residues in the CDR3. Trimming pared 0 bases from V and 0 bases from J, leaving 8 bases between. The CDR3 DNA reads TGTGCCACCAGCAGAGATTCGGGGGCGAACACCGGGGAGCTGTTTTTT. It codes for CATSRDSGANTGELFF.

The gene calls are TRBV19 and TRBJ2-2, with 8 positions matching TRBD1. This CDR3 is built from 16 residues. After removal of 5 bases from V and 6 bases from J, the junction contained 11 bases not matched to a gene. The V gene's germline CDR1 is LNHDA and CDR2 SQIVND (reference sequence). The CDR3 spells CASSLRTGNTPGELFF. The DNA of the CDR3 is TGTGCCAGTAGTCTTCGGACAGGGAATACCCCCGGGGAGCTGTTTTTT.

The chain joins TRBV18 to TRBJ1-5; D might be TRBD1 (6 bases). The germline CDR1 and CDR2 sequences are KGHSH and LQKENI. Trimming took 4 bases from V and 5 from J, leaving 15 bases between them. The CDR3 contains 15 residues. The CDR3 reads CASSRGTSLDQPQHF. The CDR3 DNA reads TGTGCCAGCTCACGAGGGACAAGCCTCGATCAGCCCCAGCATTTT.

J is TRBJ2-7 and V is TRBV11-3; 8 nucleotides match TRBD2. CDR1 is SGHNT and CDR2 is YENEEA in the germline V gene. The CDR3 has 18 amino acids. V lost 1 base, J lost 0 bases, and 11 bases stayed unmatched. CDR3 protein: CASSLVASGFPSSYEQYF. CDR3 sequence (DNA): TGTGCCAGCAGCTTAGTGGCTAGCGGGTTTCCAAGCTCCTACGAGCAGTACTTC.

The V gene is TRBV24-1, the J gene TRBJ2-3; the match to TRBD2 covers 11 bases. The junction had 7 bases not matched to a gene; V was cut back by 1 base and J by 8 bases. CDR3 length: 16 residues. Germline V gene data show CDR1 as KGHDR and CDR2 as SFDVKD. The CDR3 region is CATSDFGLAGGGTQYF. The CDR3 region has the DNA TGTGCCACCAGTGATTTTGGGCTAGCGGGGGGCGGTACGCAGTATTTT.

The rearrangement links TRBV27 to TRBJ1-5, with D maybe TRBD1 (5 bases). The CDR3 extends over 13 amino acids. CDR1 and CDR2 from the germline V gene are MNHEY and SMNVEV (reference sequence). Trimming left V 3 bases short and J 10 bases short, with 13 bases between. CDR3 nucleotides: TGTGCCAGCAGTTTCTTATCAGGGTACCCCCAGCATTTT. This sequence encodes CASSFLSGYPQHF.

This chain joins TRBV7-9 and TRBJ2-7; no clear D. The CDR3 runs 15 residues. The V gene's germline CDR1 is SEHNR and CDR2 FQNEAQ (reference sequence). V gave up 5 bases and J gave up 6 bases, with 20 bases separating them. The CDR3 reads CASSPQSRGGGEQYF. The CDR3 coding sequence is TGTGCCAGCAGCCCCCAGTCTCGAGGCGGTGGCGAGCAGTACTTC.

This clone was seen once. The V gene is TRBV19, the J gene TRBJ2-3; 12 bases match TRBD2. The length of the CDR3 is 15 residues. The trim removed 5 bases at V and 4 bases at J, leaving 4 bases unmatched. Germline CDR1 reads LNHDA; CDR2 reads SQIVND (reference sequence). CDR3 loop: CASSLAGGHADTQYF. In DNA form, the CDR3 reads TGTGCCAGTAGTCTAGCGGGGGGGCACGCAGATACGCAGTATTTT.

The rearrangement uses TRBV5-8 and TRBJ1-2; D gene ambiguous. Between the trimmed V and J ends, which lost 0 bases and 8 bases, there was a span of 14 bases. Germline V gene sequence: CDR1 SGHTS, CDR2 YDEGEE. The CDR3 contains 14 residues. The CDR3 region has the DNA TGTGCCAGCAGCTTGGCCGGTATTGTTACCGGCTACACCTTC. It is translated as CASSLAGIVTGYTF. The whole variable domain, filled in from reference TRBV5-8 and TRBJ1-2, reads EAGVTQSPTHLIKTRGQQATLRCSPISGHTSVYWYQQALGLGLQFLLWYDEGEERNRGNFPPRFSGRQFPNYSSELNVNALELEDSALYLCASSLAGIVTGYTFGSGTRLTVV.

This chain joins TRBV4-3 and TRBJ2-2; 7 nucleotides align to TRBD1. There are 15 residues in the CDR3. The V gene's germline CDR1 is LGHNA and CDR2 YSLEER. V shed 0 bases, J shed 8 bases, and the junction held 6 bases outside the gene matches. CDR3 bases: TGCGCCAGCAGCCAAGAAGGGACAGTCCGAGGGGAGCTGTTTTTT. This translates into CASSQEGTVRGELFF.

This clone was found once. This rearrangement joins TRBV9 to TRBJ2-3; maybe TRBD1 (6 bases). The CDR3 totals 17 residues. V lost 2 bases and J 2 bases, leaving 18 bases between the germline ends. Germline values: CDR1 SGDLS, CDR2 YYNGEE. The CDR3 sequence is CASSVNSDRRVTDTQYF. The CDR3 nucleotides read TGTGCCAGCAGCGTCAACTCAGACAGGCGAGTCACAGATACGCAGTATTTT.